Listed here are 23 T cell receptor beta chains from one sample, sequenced in a study of cytomegalovirus exposure and HLA in healthy donors. Both 60 Vbeta primers and 13 Jbeta primers went into the PCR. The assay was immunoSEQ multiplex PCR, and TCRdb's table has in-frame clones only and misses some. The sample lists under 200,000 clones; 75% to 90% were seen once. The sample consisted of PBMCs. Receptor source: a man between 18 and 35 years old in good health and CMV-seropositive.

This clone showed up just once. V gene TRBV7-9 combines with J gene TRBJ2-5; TRBD1 might be the D (6 bases). The length of the CDR3 is 14 residues. The germline CDR1 and CDR2 sequences are SEHNR and FQNEAQ (reference sequence). Trimming stripped 5 bases from V and 3 bases from J, with 13 bases between. CDR3 protein: CASSRRQDEETQYF. The CDR3 nucleotides read TGTGCCAGCAGCCGGAGACAGGACGAAGAGACCCAGTACTTC. Full variable domain (rest looked up from reference TRBV7-9 and TRBJ2-5): DTGVSQNPRHKITKRGQNVTFRCDPISEHNRLYWYRQTLGQGPEFLTYFQNEAQLEKSRLLSDRFSAERPKGSFSTLEIQRTEQGDSAMYLCASSRRQDEETQYFGPGTRLLVL.

The V call is TRBV7-3, the J call TRBJ1-6; no clear D gene. The CDR3 has 13 amino acids. Trimming left V 7 bases short and J 2 bases short, with 6 bases between. CDR1 is SGHTA and CDR2 is FQGTGA in the germline V gene. Here the CDR3 reads CASKEAYNSPLHF. CDR3 in DNA: TGTGCCAGCAAGGAGGCCTATAATTCACCCCTCCACTTT.

This rearrangement joins TRBV29-1 to TRBJ1-1, with 8 nucleotides matching TRBD1. The germline V gene has CDR1 SQVTM and CDR2 ANQGSEA. V lost 4 bases to trimming and J lost 5 bases; unmatched junction nucleotides: 12. This CDR3 has 15 amino acids. The CDR3 loop reads CSVAQGARLGTEAFF. CDR3 nucleotides: TGCAGCGTTGCCCAGGGGGCTAGATTGGGGACTGAAGCTTTCTTT.

This clone showed up just a few times. The V gene is TRBV6-5, the J gene TRBJ1-1; D is perhaps TRBD1 (5 bases). CDR3 length: 12 residues. Germline CDR1 is MNHEY and CDR2 is SVGAGI. Deletions cut 0 bases from V and 11 bases from J, with 10 bases between. CDR3 in DNA: TGTGCCAGCAGTTACTCAGCGGGGGAGGCTTTCTTT. Amino acid sequence: CASSYSAGEAFF.

This clone was seen more than once but under ten times. This chain joins TRBV6-6 and TRBJ2-6; the D is unclear. The CDR3 totals 15 residues. Trimming stripped 2 bases from V and 0 bases from J, with 5 bases between. The germline CDR1 and CDR2 sequences are MNHNY and SVGAGI (reference sequence). The CDR3, as DNA: TGTGCCAGCAGTTACGGCAGCTCTGGGGCCAACGTCCTGACTTTC. Translating gives CASSYGSSGANVLTF.

The CDR3 region is CAWSGGAGELFF. In DNA form, the CDR3 reads TGTGCCTGGAGTGGCGGTGCCGGGGAGCTGTTTTTT. This chain connects TRBV30 to TRBJ2-2; no reliable D call. The CDR3 sequence is 12 residues long. Looked up from germline, CDR1 is GTSNPN and CDR2 is SVGIG (reference sequence). V lost 1 base and J 6 bases, leaving 6 bases between the germline ends.

This rearrangement joins TRBV6-5 to TRBJ1-2, with a weak D call TRBD1 (6 bases). The CDR3 spans 13 residues. Germline V lookup: CDR1 MNHEY, CDR2 SVGAGI. Trimming took off 5 bases at V and 6 bases at J, with 13 bases between the two ends. In DNA form, the CDR3 reads TGTGCCAGCAGTCGCCCGACAGGTGATGGCTACACCTTC. This translates into CASSRPTGDGYTF.

This sequence joins TRBV9 and TRBJ2-5; TRBD2 matches at 8 bases. Germline trimming cut 3 bases from V and 7 bases from J; bases unmatched to any gene: 8. The CDR3 is 14 residues long. Germline CDR1 SGDLS, CDR2 YYNGEE. The CDR3 region is CASSESGTSGTQYF. For the CDR3, the DNA is TGTGCCAGCAGCGAGAGCGGGACTAGTGGGACCCAGTACTTC.

This clone came up a few times. One end of the junction does not line up with germline, which may come from a read error. The rearrangement joins TRBV5-4 to TRBJ2-3; D gene unclear. This CDR3 is built from 8 residues. Per germline, CDR1 SGHNT and CDR2 YYREEE (reference sequence). The CDR3 sequence is CASSAFAF. In nucleotides, the CDR3 is TGTGCCAGCAGCGCATTTGCGTTT. Full variable domain (remainder filled in from reference TRBV5-4 and TRBJ2-3): ETGVTQSPTHLIKTRGQQVTLRCSSQSGHNTVSWYQQALGQGPQFIFQYYREEENGRGNFPPRFSGLQFPNYSSELNVNALELDDSALYLCASSAFAFGPGTRLTVL.

The rearrangement joins TRBV2 to TRBJ2-7; TRBD1 matches 11 bases. The CDR3 totals 15 residues. Trimming cost V 6 bases and J 6 bases; bases outside gene matches: 10. The germline V gene encodes CDR1 SNHLY and CDR2 FYNNEI. The CDR3 loop is CASSFRDRGAGEQYF. Here the CDR3 DNA reads TGTGCCAGCAGCTTCCGGGACAGGGGGGCGGGCGAGCAGTACTTC.

The chain joins TRBV5-1 to TRBJ2-3; 8 bases line up with TRBD2. This CDR3 spans 17 amino acids. V trimming: 7 bases; J trimming: 0 bases; junction bases outside the gene matches: 13. Germline V CDR1 and CDR2: SGHRS, YFSETQ. The CDR3 nucleotides read TGCGCCAGCGCCTCTTCGGCGGGGGGAATAAGCACAGATACGCAGTATTTT. Amino acids: CASASSAGGISTDTQYF. Full variable domain (rest looked up from reference TRBV5-1 and TRBJ2-3): KAGVTQTPRYLIKTRGQQVTLSCSPISGHRSVSWYQQTPGQGLQFLFEYFSETQRNKGNFPGRFSGRQFSNSRSEMNVSTLELGDSALYLCASASSAGGISTDTQYFGPGTRLTVL.

The V and J genes are TRBV9 and TRBJ1-1; possible D gene TRBD1, 6 bases. The V gene lost 0 bases and the J gene lost 5 bases, with 11 bases spanning the gap. Germline CDR1 is SGDLS and CDR2 is YYNGEE. This CDR3 is 14 amino acids long. The CDR3 region is CASSVEGVGTEAFF. In DNA form, the CDR3 reads TGTGCCAGCAGCGTAGAGGGGGTGGGAACTGAAGCTTTCTTT. The whole variable domain, filled in from reference TRBV9 and TRBJ1-1, reads DSGVTQTPKHLITATGQRVTLRCSPRSGDLSVYWYQQSLDQGLQFLIQYYNGEERAKGNILERFSAQQFPDLHSELNLSSLELGDSALYFCASSVEGVGTEAFFGQGTRLTVV.

This chain connects TRBV6-1 to TRBJ1-5, with 8 bases that match TRBD1. V dropped 2 bases and J dropped 1; count of bases not matched to a gene: 4. The V gene's germline CDR1 is MNHNS and CDR2 SASEGT. CDR3 length equals 16 residues. Written as DNA, the CDR3 is TGTGCCAGCAGTGAAAAAGGACAGGGAAGCAATCAGCCCCAGCATTTT. Encoded protein: CASSEKGQGSNQPQHF.

The rearrangement joins TRBV13 to TRBJ2-3; 7 nucleotides agree with TRBD1. This CDR3 region has 15 residues. V was pared by 5 bases and J by 2 bases, with 7 bases of the junction left unmatched. Germline V gene data show CDR1 as PRHDT and CDR2 as FYEKMQ (reference sequence). CDR3 DNA: TGTGCCAGCAGCAAACCGGGACAGACCACAGATACGCAGTATTTT. Translating it yields CASSKPGQTTDTQYF.

This rearrangement joins TRBV5-1 to TRBJ2-3; 8 positions agree with TRBD2. Germline trimming cut 5 bases from V and 1 base from J; bases unmatched to any gene: 6. The CDR3 is made up of 15 amino acids. Germline CDR1 SGHRS, CDR2 YFSETQ. In DNA, the CDR3 is TGCGCCAGCAGTTCCGGACTAGCCCGCACAGATACGCAGTATTTT. Protein sequence: CASSSGLARTDTQYF.

V and J are TRBV5-1 and TRBJ2-7; TRBD1 aligns across 10 bases. Looked up from germline, CDR1 is SGHRS and CDR2 is YFSETQ. The CDR3 sequence is 16 residues long. V shed 0 bases and J 3 bases; nucleotides not matched to a gene: 6. CDR3 amino acids: CASSLVKGQGIYEQYF. The CDR3 coding sequence is TGCGCCAGCAGCTTGGTTAAGGGACAGGGGATCTACGAGCAGTACTTC.

The chain links TRBV5-1 to TRBJ2-1, with 11 bases lining up with TRBD2. With 1 base clipped from V and 5 bases from J, the junction kept 5 bases outside the gene matches. The CDR3 covers 16 residues. Germline V lookup: CDR1 SGHRS, CDR2 YFSETQ. The CDR3 region has the DNA TGCGCCAGCAGCTTGCCTAGCGGGGGGTTCGACAATGAGCAGTTCTTC. Encoded protein: CASSLPSGGFDNEQFF.

This clone was detected only once. The gene calls are TRBV27 and TRBJ1-4; tentative D call: TRBD1 (5 bases). V lost 8 bases, J lost 0 bases, and 13 bases lay in between. This CDR3 is 15 amino acids long. Per the germline V gene, CDR1 is MNHEY and CDR2 is SMNVEV (reference sequence). The CDR3 is CASGGTGATNEKLFF. The CDR3 DNA follows: TGTGCCAGCGGGGGGACCGGCGCAACTAATGAAAAACTGTTTTTT.

V usage is TRBV15 and J usage is TRBJ2-2; 8 bases map to TRBD1. J lost 6 bases, V lost 1 base, and 10 bases had no gene match. The CDR3 spans 17 residues. CDR1 LNHNV and CDR2 YYDKDF come from the germline V gene (reference sequence). The CDR3 loop is CATSRAGDVDRAGELFF. CDR3 sequence (DNA): TGTGCCACCAGCAGAGCGGGGGACGTGGACAGGGCCGGGGAGCTGTTTTTT.

The chain links TRBV18 to TRBJ2-7; D might be TRBD2 (5 bases). V shed 2 bases and J shed 4 bases, with 12 bases lying between them. CDR1 and CDR2 from the germline V gene are KGHSH and LQKENI. The CDR3 has 14 amino acids. CDR3 sequence (DNA): TGTGCCAGCTCACCATTGGACGGGAAGTACGAGCAGTACTTC. This sequence encodes CASSPLDGKYEQYF.

The chain carries TRBV6-5 and TRBJ1-2; a weak D match, TRBD1 (6 bases). Germline CDR1 is MNHEY and CDR2 is SVGAGI. This CDR3 has 13 residues. The V end lost 6 bases, the J end lost 8 bases, and 16 bases lay between the germline ends. Written as DNA, the CDR3 is TGTGCCAGCAGACTTACTCCAGGGGAAGGCTACACCTTC. This translates into CASRLTPGEGYTF.

Regarding this clone: Other DNA sequences in the same sample also yield this CDR3. The chain combines TRBV4-2 with TRBJ2-7, with TRBD2 matching 8 bases. This CDR3 is 16 amino acids long. Trimming removed 1 base from V and 6 bases from J; junction bases left unmatched: 11. The V gene's germline CDR1 is LGHNA and CDR2 YNFKEQ. The CDR3 nucleotides read TGTGCCAGCAGCCAAGTTGGAAGGACTAGCAGTCTCGAGCAGTACTTC. Its protein product is CASSQVGRTSSLEQYF.

The CDR3, as DNA: TGTGCCAGCAGACAGGAGATAGACACTGAAGCTTTCTTT. Translated, it gives CASRQEIDTEAFF. The chain has TRBV6-5 and TRBJ1-1; D may be TRBD1 (5 bases). The CDR3 has 13 residues. Between the trimmed V and J ends, which lost 6 bases and 3 bases, there was a span of 11 bases. CDR1 is MNHEY and CDR2 is SVGAGI in the germline V gene.